The 21 T cell receptor beta chains reported below all come from one sample, sequenced in a study of vaccination and CD4 T cells after COVID-19. Sequencing of the DNA from cultured CD4+ T cells was carried out with the Oncomine TCR Beta short-read assay. TCRdb itself ran the PCR reads through MiXCR, one entry per CDR3 protein. The sample holds 15,000 or so distinct CDR3 sequences, roughly two thirds seen once. For these TCRs, the target antigens are not known. Treatment here: roughly 10-day PBMC culture with coronavirus spike peptide pools or control peptides (ViraFEST assay). The material sequenced was CD4+ T cells from blood, cultured in vitro. Receptors were obtained from a human donor who had recovered from COVID-19.

This clonotype was counted a single time. The CDR3: CSAQPGGVTDTQYF. In DNA form, the CDR3 reads TGCAGTGCCCAACCCGGGGGAGTAACAGATACGCAGTATTTT. J is TRBJ2-3 and V is TRBV20-1, with D maybe TRBD2 (6 bases). This CDR3 is 14 amino acids long. CDR1 and CDR2 (germline): DFQATT, SNEGSKA (reference sequence). V was cut by 6 bases and J by 3 bases, with 16 bases left in between.

The chain employs TRBV19 and TRBJ2-7, with D perhaps matching TRBD1 (5 bases). The ends were cut back, 3 bases at V and 7 bases at J, with 13 bases in the middle. Germline V gene data show CDR1 as LNHDA and CDR2 as SQIVND (reference sequence). The CDR3 contains 13 residues. CDR3 nucleotides: TGTGCCAGTAGTATTATGGCAGGGCGGGAGCAGTACTTC. Amino acid sequence: CASSIMAGREQYF.

The chain combines TRBV10-3 with TRBJ1-4; tentative D call: TRBD1 (5 bases). The CDR3 is made up of 15 amino acids. Germline assignment: CDR1 ENHRY and CDR2 SYGVKD. Trimming cost V 0 bases and J 7 bases, with 12 bases left between them. CDR3 protein: CAISESQGGGEKLFF. The CDR3 coding sequence is TGTGCCATCAGTGAGTCGCAGGGAGGCGGTGAAAAACTGTTTTTT.

This clonotype was seen a handful of times. J is TRBJ2-3 and V is TRBV10-3, with TRBD2 identical over 12 bases. The CDR3 is 15 amino acids. V lost 6 bases, J lost 1 base, and 2 bases stayed unmatched. Germline-derived CDR1 and CDR2 are ENHRY and SYGVKD. CDR3 in DNA: TGTGCCATCAGCCGACTAGCGGGAGGCACAGATACGCAGTATTTT. Protein sequence: CAISRLAGGTDTQYF.

The chain uses TRBV30 and TRBJ1-3; D not resolved. V shed 0 bases and J shed 4 bases, with 10 bases lying between them. Germline V CDR1 and CDR2: GTSNPN, SVGIG (reference sequence). The CDR3 covers 14 residues. As DNA, the CDR3 is TGTGCCTGGAGTGTCGGGAATTCAGGAAACACCATATATTTT. Encoded protein: CAWSVGNSGNTIYF. Filled out from reference TRBV30 and TRBJ1-3, the complete variable domain reads SQTIHQWPATLVQPVGSPLSLECTVEGTSNPNLYWYRQAAGRGLQLLFYSVGIGQISSEVPQNLSASRPQDRQFILSSKKLLLSDSGFYLCAWSVGNSGNTIYFGEGSWLTVV.

The DNA of the CDR3 is TGTGCCAGCAGTTTGGGTTTGGTGGGCTTCAATCAGCCCCAGCATTTT. This translates into CASSLGLVGFNQPQHF. This sequence joins TRBV6-2 or TRBV6-3 and TRBJ1-5; D is ambiguous. Germline CDR1 reads MNHEY; CDR2 reads SVGEGT. Trimming removed 4 bases from V and 3 bases from J, with 16 bases in between. The CDR3 has 16 residues.

The chain employs TRBV19 and TRBJ2-2; D gene uncertain. The germline V gene has CDR1 LNHDA and CDR2 SQIVND (reference sequence). The CDR3 is made up of 16 amino acids. Trimming left V 5 bases short and J 0 bases short, with 13 bases between. The CDR3 region has the DNA TGTGCCAGTAGTTATAGGGCCCTGGCGAACACCGGGGAGCTGTTTTTT. Amino acids: CASSYRALANTGELFF.

The chain joins TRBV12-3 or TRBV12-4 to TRBJ2-1; D may be TRBD1 (6 bases). The V end lost 6 bases, the J end lost 1 base, and 19 bases lay between the germline ends. The CDR3 totals 17 residues. The CDR3 is CASSPDRGPISYNEQFF. Written as DNA, the CDR3 is TGTGCCAGCAGCCCGGACAGAGGACCCATATCCTACAATGAGCAGTTCTTC.

CDR3 residues: CASSYWDRGNSPLHF. As DNA, the CDR3 is TGTGCCAGCAGTTACTGGGACAGGGGGAACTCACCCCTCCACTTT. The chain employs TRBV6-5 and TRBJ1-6; TRBD1 agrees at 11 bases. Trimming cost V 1 base and J 10 bases; bases outside gene matches: 3. This CDR3 region has 15 residues. Germline CDR1 MNHEY, CDR2 SVGAGI.

This clonotype was observed a few times. The chain recombines TRBV10-3 with TRBJ1-6; TRBD1 matches 7 bases. With 6 bases clipped from V and 9 bases from J, the junction kept 5 bases outside the gene matches. CDR1 is ENHRY, CDR2 SYGVKD, per germline. This CDR3 spans 13 amino acids. CDR3 sequence: CAIRPTGPSPLHF. The CDR3, as DNA: TGTGCCATCAGACCGACAGGGCCTTCACCCCTCCACTTT.

A remark on this clonotype: One junction end does not reproduce the germline sequence, and a read error may be involved. V is TRBV20-1 and J is TRBJ2-3; 9 bases fit TRBD2. Germline loops: CDR1 DFQATT, CDR2 SNEGSKA (reference sequence). The CDR3 covers 15 residues. The CDR3 reads CSARARAGGEHTRYF. The DNA of the CDR3 is TGCAGTGCTAGAGCAAGAGCGGGGGGAGAACATACGCGGTATTTT.

The chain carries TRBV12-3 or TRBV12-4 and TRBJ2-1, with TRBD2 matching over 8 bases. The CDR3 covers 15 residues. The junction had 6 bases not matched to a gene; V was cut back by 5 bases and J by 3 bases. In nucleotides, the CDR3 is TGTGCCAGCAGTGCACGGGGGGGGAGCTACAATGAGCAGTTCTTC. Amino acids: CASSARGGSYNEQFF.

This clonotype came up a few times. The chain is built from TRBV28 and TRBJ2-3; the D gene is possibly TRBD2 (6 bases). Germline values: CDR1 MDHEN, CDR2 SYDVKM. The CDR3 runs 17 residues. V was pared by 6 bases and J by 0 bases, with 19 bases between. The CDR3 here is CASRLRRGPLSTDTQYF. CDR3 coding DNA: TGTGCCAGCAGACTTCGGCGGGGCCCCCTTAGCACAGATACGCAGTATTTT.

This clonotype was counted a single time. The rearrangement links TRBV24-1 to TRBJ2-2; tentative D call: TRBD2 (5 bases). CDR3 length: 13 amino acids. In germline, CDR1 is KGHDR, CDR2 SFDVKD. V was cut by 4 bases and J by 3 bases, with 5 bases left in between. The CDR3 sequence: CATSERDTGELFF. The CDR3 bases are TGTGCCACCAGTGAGAGGGACACCGGGGAGCTGTTTTTT.

The V gene is TRBV2, the J gene TRBJ1-2, with 9 positions matching TRBD1. This CDR3 comprises 14 residues. From germline, CDR1 is SNHLY and CDR2 FYNNEI. V trimming: 6 bases; J trimming: 5 bases; junction bases outside the gene matches: 7. This CDR3 reads CASRGGTGKYGYTF. CDR3 bases: TGTGCCAGCAGGGGTGGGACAGGGAAATATGGCTACACCTTC. The variable domain in full, completed from reference TRBV2 and TRBJ1-2, reads EPEVTQTPSHQVTQMGQEVILRCVPISNHLYFYWYRQILGQKVEFLVSFYNNEISEKSEIFDDQFSVERPDGSNFTLKIRSTKLEDSAMYFCASRGGTGKYGYTFGSGTRLTVV.

This chain links TRBV11-1 with TRBJ2-3; D might be TRBD1 (6 bases). The CDR3 is made up of 11 amino acids. The ends were cut back, 6 bases at V and 9 bases at J, with 10 bases in the middle. Per germline, CDR1 SGHAT and CDR2 FQDESV (reference sequence). The CDR3 spells CASRGQQTQYF. As DNA, the CDR3 is TGTGCCAGCAGAGGACAGCAAACGCAGTATTTT.

This sequence joins TRBV5-4 and TRBJ2-7; D uncertain. V lost 0 bases, J lost 3 bases, and 13 bases lay in between. The germline CDR1 and CDR2 sequences are SGHNT and YYREEE (reference sequence). The CDR3 has 15 amino acids. CDR3 nucleotides: TGTGCCAGCAGCTTGGCTGCGACCCGAGGCTACGAGCAGTACTTC. Encoded protein: CASSLAATRGYEQYF.

V usage is TRBV27 and J usage is TRBJ2-1, with TRBD2 identical over 7 bases. The CDR3 has 14 amino acids. V lost 4 bases and J lost 7; bases outside the gene matches: 7. Germline-derived CDR1 and CDR2 are MNHEY and SMNVEV (reference sequence). CDR3 amino acids: CASSWGEGLNEQFF. The CDR3 DNA is TGTGCCAGCAGTTGGGGGGAGGGCCTTAATGAGCAGTTCTTC.

The V call is TRBV5-8, the J call TRBJ2-5, with a possible D match to TRBD1 (6 bases). The germline CDR1 and CDR2 sequences are SGHTS and YDEGEE. With 4 bases removed from V and 5 bases from J, the gap between germline ends came to 18 bases. The CDR3 runs to 15 residues. The CDR3 sequence: CASSPPGHLRETQYF. The CDR3 region has the DNA TGTGCCAGCAGCCCACCGGGACATCTCAGGGAGACCCAGTACTTC.

The chain recombines TRBV6-1 with TRBJ2-2, with unresolved D. CDR1 and CDR2 from the germline V gene are MNHNS and SASEGT. Trimming pared 1 base from V and 4 bases from J, leaving 4 bases between. The CDR3 is made up of 13 amino acids. The chain's CDR3 is CASSEGATGELFF. CDR3 sequence (DNA): TGTGCCAGCAGTGAAGGGGCCACCGGGGAGCTGTTTTTT.

This chain connects TRBV18 to TRBJ1-6, with 7 positions matching TRBD1. The length of the CDR3 is 14 residues. J lost 10 bases, V lost 2 bases, and 5 bases had no gene match. The germline gives CDR1 KGHSH, CDR2 LQKENI. This chain's CDR3 is CASSPRDSESPLHF. In DNA form, the CDR3 reads TGTGCCAGCTCACCAAGGGACAGCGAGTCACCCCTCCACTTT. Using reference TRBV18 and TRBJ1-6 for the parts outside the CDR3, the full variable domain is NAGVMQNPRHLVRRRGQEARLRCSPMKGHSHVYWYRQLPEEGLKFMVYLQKENIIDESGMPKERFSAEFPKEGPSILRIQQVVRGDSAAYFCASSPRDSESPLHFGNGTRLTVT.